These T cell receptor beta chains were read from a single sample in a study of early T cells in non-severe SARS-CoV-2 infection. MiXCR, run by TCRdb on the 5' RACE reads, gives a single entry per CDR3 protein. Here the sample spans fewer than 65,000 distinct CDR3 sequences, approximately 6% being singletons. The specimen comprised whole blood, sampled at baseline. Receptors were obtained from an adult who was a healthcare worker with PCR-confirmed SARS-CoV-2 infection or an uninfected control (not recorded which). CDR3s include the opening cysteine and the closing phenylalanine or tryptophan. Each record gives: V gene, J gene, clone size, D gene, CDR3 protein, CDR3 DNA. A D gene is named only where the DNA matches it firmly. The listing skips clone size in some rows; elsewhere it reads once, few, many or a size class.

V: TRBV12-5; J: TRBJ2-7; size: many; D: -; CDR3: CASGLEEGGEQYF; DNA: TGTGCTAGTGGTTTGGAGGAGGGGGGCGAGCAGTACTTC
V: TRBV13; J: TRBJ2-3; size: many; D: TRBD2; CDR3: CASSLRLAQTPRTDTQYF; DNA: TGTGCCAGCAGCCTTCGACTAGCCCAAACTCCTCGCACAGATACGCAGTATTTT
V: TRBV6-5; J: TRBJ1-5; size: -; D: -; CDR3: CATGDGNQPQHF; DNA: TGTGCCACAGGGGACGGCAATCAGCCCCAGCATTTT
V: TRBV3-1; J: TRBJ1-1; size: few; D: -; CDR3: CASSLAGPLNTEAFF; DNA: TGTGCCAGCAGCCTGGCTGGGCCCTTGAACACTGAAGCTTTCTTT
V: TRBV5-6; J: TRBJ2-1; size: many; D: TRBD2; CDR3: CASSLWGRLARYNEQFF; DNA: TGTGCCAGCAGCTTGTGGGGCCGACTAGCGAGATACAATGAGCAGTTCTTC
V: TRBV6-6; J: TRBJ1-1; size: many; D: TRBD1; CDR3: CASSTKDRGNTEAFF; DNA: TGTGCCAGCAGTACAAAAGACAGGGGGAACACTGAAGCTTTCTTT
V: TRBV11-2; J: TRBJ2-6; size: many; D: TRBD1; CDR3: CASSHLDRAGANVLTF; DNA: TGTGCCAGCAGCCATCTCGACAGGGCTGGGGCCAACGTCCTGACTTTC
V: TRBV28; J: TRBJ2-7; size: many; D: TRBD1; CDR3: CASSYDRDRGAYEQYF; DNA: TGTGCCAGCAGTTACGACCGGGACAGGGGGGCCTACGAGCAGTACTTC
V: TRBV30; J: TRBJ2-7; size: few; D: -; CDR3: CAWSAMADYEQYF; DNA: TGTGCCTGGAGTGCAATGGCGGACTACGAGCAGTACTTC
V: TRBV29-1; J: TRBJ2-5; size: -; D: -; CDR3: CSGRFEVQETQYF; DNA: TGCAGCGGAAGGTTTGAGGTCCAAGAGACCCAGTACTTC
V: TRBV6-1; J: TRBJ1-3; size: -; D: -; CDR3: CASSEAVPGNTIYF; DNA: TGTGCCAGCAGTGAGGCTGTACCTGGAAACACCATATATTTT
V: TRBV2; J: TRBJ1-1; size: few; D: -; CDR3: CASSDRTASEAFF; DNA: TGTGCCAGCAGTGATCGAACCGCTAGTGAAGCTTTCTTT
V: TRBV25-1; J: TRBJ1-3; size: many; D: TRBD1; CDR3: CASRRGDSSGNTIYF; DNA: TGTGCCAGCAGGAGGGGGGACAGCTCTGGAAACACCATATATTTT
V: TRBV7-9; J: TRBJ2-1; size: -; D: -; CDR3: CASSLAARGSNEQFF; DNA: TGTGCCAGCAGCTTAGCGGCTAGAGGGAGCAATGAGCAGTTCTTC
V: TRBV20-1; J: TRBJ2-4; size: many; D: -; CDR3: CSARENNKNIQYF; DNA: TGCAGTGCTAGGGAGAACAATAAAAACATTCAGTACTTC
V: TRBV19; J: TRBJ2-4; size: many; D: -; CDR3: CASSPTGLSHIQYF; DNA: TGTGCCAGTAGTCCTACCGGGCTATCTCACATTCAGTACTTC
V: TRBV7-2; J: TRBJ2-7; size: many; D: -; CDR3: CASSLGRASEQYF; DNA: TGTGCCAGCAGCTTAGGGAGGGCTTCCGAGCAGTACTTC
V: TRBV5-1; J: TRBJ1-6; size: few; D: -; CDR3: CASSLTSSYNSPLHF; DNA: TGCGCCAGCAGCTTAACGAGCTCCTATAATTCACCCCTCCACTTT
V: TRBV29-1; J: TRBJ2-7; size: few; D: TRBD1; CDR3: CSAQRDRAYEQYF; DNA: TGCAGCGCCCAAAGGGACAGGGCCTACGAGCAGTACTTC
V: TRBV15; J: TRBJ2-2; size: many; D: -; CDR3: CATSRDIGPGELFF; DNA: TGTGCCACCAGCAGAGATATAGGGCCCGGGGAGCTGTTTTTT
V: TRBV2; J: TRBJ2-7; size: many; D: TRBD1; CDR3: CASSEGALSYEQYF; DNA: TGTGCCAGCAGCGAGGGGGCCCTCTCCTACGAGCAGTACTTC
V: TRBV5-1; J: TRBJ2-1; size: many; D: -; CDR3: CASSLVGDGSYNEQFF; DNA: TGCGCCAGCAGCTTGGTGGGGGACGGTTCCTACAATGAGCAGTTCTTC